Listed here is a single T cell receptor (beta chain). This entry is derived from a study of cytomegalovirus exposure and HLA in healthy donors. V lost 5 bases, J lost 5 bases, and 15 bases lay in between. In germline, CDR1 is SGHTA, CDR2 FQGTGA. CDR3 length: 14 amino acids. Primers for the PCR totalled 60 Vbeta and 13 Jbeta. Assay used: immunoSEQ multiplex PCR; TCRdb lists only in-frame clones, some missing. Here the sample spans about 140,000 clones, 61% being singletons. V and J are TRBV7-3 and TRBJ1-1, with D possibly matching TRBD1 (6 bases). Sequenced: PBMCs. This clonotype originated in a male donor in good health and CMV-seronegative. The CDR3 is CASSPRGGGTEAFF. In DNA form, the CDR3 reads TGTGCCAGCAGCCCGCGAGGGGGGGGGACTGAAGCTTTCTTT.